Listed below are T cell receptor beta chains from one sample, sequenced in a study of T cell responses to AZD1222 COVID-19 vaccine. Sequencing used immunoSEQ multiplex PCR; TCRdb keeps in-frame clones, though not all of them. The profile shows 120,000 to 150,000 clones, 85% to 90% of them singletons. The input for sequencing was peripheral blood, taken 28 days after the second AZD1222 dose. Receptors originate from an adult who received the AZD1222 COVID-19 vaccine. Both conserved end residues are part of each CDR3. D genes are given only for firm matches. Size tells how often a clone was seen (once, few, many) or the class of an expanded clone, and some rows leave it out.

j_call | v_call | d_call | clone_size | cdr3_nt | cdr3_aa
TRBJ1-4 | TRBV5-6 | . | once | TGTGCCAGCAGCTTTGGGGAGATCGAAAAACTGTTTTTT | CASSFGEIEKLFF
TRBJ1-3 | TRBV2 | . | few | TGTGCCAGCCTCCGGGGCTACGGAAACACCATATATTTT | CASLRGYGNTIYF
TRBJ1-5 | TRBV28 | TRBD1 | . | TGTGCCAGCACCCTTCCAGGGGGGCGAAATCAGCCCCAGCATTTT | CASTLPGGRNQPQHF
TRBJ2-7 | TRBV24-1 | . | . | TGTGCCACCAGTGACGAGCAGTACTTC | CATSDEQYF
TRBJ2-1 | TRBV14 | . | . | TGTGCCAGCAGCCCGGGGAATTGGAACAATGAGCAGTTCTTC | CASSPGNWNNEQFF
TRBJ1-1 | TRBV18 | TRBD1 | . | TGTGCCAGCTCACGGGACAGGGGGAACACTGAAGCTTTCTTT | CASSRDRGNTEAFF
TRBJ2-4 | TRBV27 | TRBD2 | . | TGTGCCAGCAAGACTAGCGGGACAAACATTCAGTACTTC | CASKTSGTNIQYF
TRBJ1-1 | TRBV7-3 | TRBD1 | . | TGTGCCAGCAGCTCGACAGGGGGCATCACTGAAGCTTTCTTT | CASSSTGGITEAFF
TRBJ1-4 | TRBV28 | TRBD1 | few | TGTGCCAGCAGCTTGGTACCGGGACAGGGAACTGAAAAACTGTTTTTT | CASSLVPGQGTEKLFF
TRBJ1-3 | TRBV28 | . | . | TGTGCCAGCAGACGGCCGGGACGGACCTCTGGAAACACCATATATTTT | CASRRPGRTSGNTIYF
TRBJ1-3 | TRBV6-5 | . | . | TGTGCCAGCACCGACGACCAATACACCATATATTTT | CASTDDQYTIYF
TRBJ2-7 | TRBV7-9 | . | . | TGTGCCAGCAGTCCTCCGACAGGCTACGAGCAGTACTTC | CASSPPTGYEQYF
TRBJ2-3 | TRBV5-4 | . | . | TGTGCCAGCAGCTTCCCGACAGATAAAACAGATACGCAGTATTTT | CASSFPTDKTDTQYF
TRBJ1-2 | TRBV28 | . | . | TGTGCCAGCAGCACCCCCTATTATGGCTACACCTTC | CASSTPYYGYTF
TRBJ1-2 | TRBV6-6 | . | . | TGTGCCAGCAGCCACGGACAGACAGCTAACTATGGCTACACCTTC | CASSHGQTANYGYTF
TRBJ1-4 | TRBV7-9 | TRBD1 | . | TGTGCCAGCAGCCCAAAGACAGGGTCCCATACTAATGAAAAACTGTTTTTT | CASSPKTGSHTNEKLFF
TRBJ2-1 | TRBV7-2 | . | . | TGTGCCAGCAGCTTAGGAGCTAGCGACTCCTACAATGAGCAGTTCTTC | CASSLGASDSYNEQFF
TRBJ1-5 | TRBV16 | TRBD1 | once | TGTGCCAGCAGCCTGCCCCGACAGGGACGTCAGCCCCAGCATTTT | CASSLPRQGRQPQHF
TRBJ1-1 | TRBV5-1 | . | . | TGCGCCAGCAGCTTTGGACAAGACACTGAAGCTTTCTTT | CASSFGQDTEAFF
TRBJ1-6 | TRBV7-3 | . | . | TGTGCCAGCAGCTTAGGAAATTCACCCCTCCACTTT | CASSLGNSPLHF
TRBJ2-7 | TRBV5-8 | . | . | TGTGCCAGCAGCTTGGTTCGTCAGGACCCCGTCGGCGAGCAGTACTTC | CASSLVRQDPVGEQYF
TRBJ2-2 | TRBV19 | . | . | TGTGCCACCGCCCTTGGGGGGGCCGGAGGGGAGCTGTTTTTT | CATALGGAGGELFF